These 19 T cell receptor beta chains were sequenced from one sample in a study of Graves' ophthalmopathy and Graves' hyperthyroidism. Transcripts of RNA were the source for amplifying TCR beta CDR3 regions. HTBI-primed first-round RT-PCR preceded second-round multiplex PCR. TCRdb ran MiXCR on the multiplex PCR reads and lists one entry per CDR3 protein. The table shows some 380,000 distinct CDR3 sequences, with approximately 15% occurring only once. Sequencing used peripheral blood. These receptors were taken from a woman between 18 and 29 years old with stable Graves' hyperthyroidism.

V and J are TRBV11-2 and TRBJ2-7, with D tentatively TRBD2 (5 bases). Germline V gives CDR1 SGHAT, CDR2 FQNNGV. Deletions cut 5 bases from V and 2 bases from J, with 13 bases between. The CDR3 consists of 14 residues. The CDR3 sequence is CASSPLEVAYEQYF. The DNA of the CDR3 is TGTGCCAGCAGCCCGTTGGAGGTAGCCTACGAGCAGTACTTC.

In its sample, this clonotype was seen many times. CDR3 in DNA: TGTGCCAGCAGTTTAGGCGGGGGTTTCGTTGCCGGGGAGCTGTTTTTT. This translates into CASSLGGGFVAGELFF. The chain couples TRBV12-3 or TRBV12-4 to TRBJ2-2, with 7 bases matching TRBD2. CDR3 length: 16 amino acids. Losses at the gene ends were 1 base for V and 6 bases for J; bases not matched to a gene: 8.

The rearrangement joins TRBV18 to TRBJ1-1; D is ambiguous. From germline, CDR1 is KGHSH and CDR2 LQKENI. The CDR3 covers 15 residues. V lost 0 bases, J lost 1 base, and 9 bases lay in between. The CDR3 DNA sequence: TGTGCCAGCTCACCACCCCTACAGAGGAACACTGAAGCTTTCTTT. Encoded protein: CASSPPLQRNTEAFF.

This clonotype occurred many times. V is TRBV13 and J is TRBJ2-2; 8 nucleotides line up with TRBD2. V was pared by 3 bases and J by 7 bases, with 4 bases of the junction left unmatched. This CDR3 is built from 14 residues. Germline CDR1 is PRHDT and CDR2 is FYEKMQ (reference sequence). The CDR3 loop is CASSLRGASGELFF. In nucleotides, the CDR3 is TGTGCCAGCAGCTTGCGGGGGGCTAGCGGGGAGCTGTTTTTT.

This clonotype occurred many times. The chain has TRBV29-1 and TRBJ2-7, with D perhaps TRBD2 (6 bases). Germline V lookup: CDR1 SQVTM, CDR2 ANQGSEA. This CDR3 is built from 14 residues. V lost 2 bases to trimming and J lost 0 bases, with 11 bases between them. CDR3 sequence: CSVELQTSSYEQYF. Here the CDR3 DNA reads TGCAGCGTTGAACTACAGACTAGCTCCTACGAGCAGTACTTC.

The chain is built from TRBV29-1 and TRBJ1-1, with TRBD1 as a possible D gene (5 bases). The V end was cut by 5 bases, the J end by 5 bases, with 12 bases between. Per germline, CDR1 SQVTM and CDR2 ANQGSEA. The CDR3 runs 12 residues. The DNA of the CDR3 is TGCAGCGTTTGGGGCCCCCCTACTGAAGCTTTCTTT. Its translation: CSVWGPPTEAFF.

This clonotype was detected ten times or more. This sequence joins TRBV12-3 or TRBV12-4 and TRBJ2-2, with D tentatively TRBD2 (5 bases). CDR3 length: 13 amino acids. Trimming pared 3 bases from V and 5 bases from J, leaving 7 bases between. CDR3 nucleotide sequence: TGTGCCAGCAGTTTTCGGGGTACCGGGGAGCTGTTTTTT. This encodes CASSFRGTGELFF.

The chain uses TRBV11-2 and TRBJ1-5, with D perhaps matching TRBD1 (5 bases). The CDR3 length is 14 residues. From germline, CDR1 is SGHAT and CDR2 FQNNGV. Trimming pared 1 base from V and 7 bases from J, leaving 11 bases between. For the CDR3, the DNA is TGTGCCAGCAGCTTAGGGGCGGGGGGGCAGCCCCAGCATTTT. Translating it yields CASSLGAGGQPQHF.

This chain links TRBV15 with TRBJ2-7; tentatively, D is TRBD2 (5 bases). The CDR3 runs 14 residues. V lost 1 base, J lost 9 bases, and 16 bases lay in between. The germline V gene has CDR1 LNHNV and CDR2 YYDKDF (reference sequence). CDR3 coding DNA: TGTGCCACCAGCAGAGGCCGGGGTTACTCCACGCAGTACTTC. Translation: CATSRGRGYSTQYF.

This clonotype was observed many times. V and J are TRBV7-9 and TRBJ1-2; maybe TRBD1 (5 bases). The ends were cut back, 4 bases at V and 2 bases at J, with 8 bases in the middle. Germline V gene lookup returns CDR1 SEHNR and CDR2 FQNEAQ (reference sequence). This CDR3 has 13 amino acids. CDR3 sequence reads: CASSWDGNYGYTF. CDR3 nucleotide sequence: TGTGCCAGCAGCTGGGACGGAAACTATGGCTACACCTTC.

The V call is TRBV20-1, the J call TRBJ2-7; 8 bases are shared with TRBD2. This CDR3 region has 15 residues. The junction had 9 bases not matched to a gene; V was cut back by 2 bases and J by 3 bases. Germline CDR1 DFQATT, CDR2 SNEGSKA (reference sequence). The CDR3 region is CSARHFSGVHYEQYF. The CDR3 region has the DNA TGCAGTGCTAGACACTTTAGCGGGGTTCACTACGAGCAGTACTTC.

In its sample, this clonotype was seen many times. This sequence joins TRBV6-2 or TRBV6-3 and TRBJ1-5; 7 positions agree with TRBD1. The J segment lost 0 bases and the V segment lost 4 bases, leaving 3 bases of the junction unmatched. From germline, CDR1 is MNHEY and CDR2 SVGEGT. The CDR3 has 15 residues. CDR3 nucleotide sequence: TGTGCCAGCAGTTCCAGGGGGTATAGCAATCAGCCCCAGCATTTT. Encoded protein: CASSSRGYSNQPQHF.

This clonotype has only a few counts. The CDR3 reads CASSDGTGLLEDFQPQHF. In nucleotides, the CDR3 is TGTGCCAGCAGTGACGGGACAGGGCTTTTAGAAGATTTTCAGCCCCAGCATTTT. The chain is built from TRBV12-3 or TRBV12-4 and TRBJ1-5, with TRBD1 identical over 9 bases. The CDR3 contains 18 residues. The V and J ends lost 5 bases and 6 bases, in that order; junction bases with no gene match: 17.

This clonotype was detected ten times or more. The gene calls are TRBV27 and TRBJ2-2; 10 nucleotides line up with TRBD1. The CDR3 length is 14 residues. V was pared by 7 bases and J by 5 bases, with 4 bases of the junction left unmatched. Looked up from germline, CDR1 is MNHEY and CDR2 is SMNVEV (reference sequence). The CDR3 coding sequence is TGTGCCAGCAAAGGACAGGGGGTAACCGGGGAGCTGTTTTTT. Amino acids: CASKGQGVTGELFF.

This clonotype was seen many times. This chain's CDR3 is CATSRLVTGGNQPQHF. The CDR3 region has the DNA TGTGCCACCAGCAGGCTAGTTACAGGGGGCAATCAGCCCCAGCATTTT. The V call is TRBV15, the J call TRBJ1-5; 7 bases are shared with TRBD1. The CDR3 sequence is 16 residues long. Germline V CDR1 and CDR2: LNHNV, YYDKDF (reference sequence). V lost 3 bases to trimming and J lost 2 bases; unmatched junction nucleotides: 7. Drawing the rest from reference TRBV15 and TRBJ1-5, the complete variable domain is DAMVIQNPRYQVTQFGKPVTLSCSQTLNHNVMYWYQQKSSQAPKLLFHYYDKDFNNEADTPDNFQSRRPNTSFCFLDIRSPGLGDTAMYLCATSRLVTGGNQPQHFGDGTRLSIL.

This clonotype was detected a few times. This chain connects TRBV30 to TRBJ2-5, with 8 bases lining up with TRBD1. V was clipped by 4 bases and J by 2 bases; unmatched bases: 3. The length of the CDR3 is 13 residues. The germline CDR1 and CDR2 sequences are GTSNPN and SVGIG (reference sequence). The CDR3 DNA reads as TGTGCCTGGACGAACAGGGGGCAAGAGACCCAGTACTTC. Translating it yields CAWTNRGQETQYF.

This clonotype was seen repeatedly, ten times or more. This CDR3 is CASTKRMGPVTYEQYF. The DNA of the CDR3 is TGTGCCAGCACCAAACGGATGGGGCCGGTCACCTACGAGCAGTACTTC. The chain recombines TRBV12-3 or TRBV12-4 with TRBJ2-7; D possibly corresponds to TRBD1 (5 bases). This CDR3 comprises 16 residues. V was cut by 7 bases and J by 2 bases, with 21 bases left in between.

This clonotype was detected many times. The chain combines TRBV7-9 with TRBJ2-5, with TRBD2 matching 12 bases. The CDR3 is made up of 14 amino acids. In germline, CDR1 is SEHNR, CDR2 FQNEAQ (reference sequence). Germline trimming cut 8 bases from V and 4 bases from J; bases unmatched to any gene: 5. The CDR3 is CASGPSGGAETQYF. DNA of the CDR3: TGTGCCAGCGGACCTAGCGGGGGGGCAGAGACCCAGTACTTC.

This clonotype appeared many times. The chain links TRBV29-1 to TRBJ2-7; D unclear. The ends were cut back, 0 bases at V and 4 bases at J, with 4 bases in the middle. CDR3 length: 11 amino acids. Looked up from germline, CDR1 is SQVTM and CDR2 is ANQGSEA. This CDR3 reads CSVEETYEQYF. The CDR3 region has the DNA TGCAGCGTTGAAGAAACTTACGAGCAGTACTTC.